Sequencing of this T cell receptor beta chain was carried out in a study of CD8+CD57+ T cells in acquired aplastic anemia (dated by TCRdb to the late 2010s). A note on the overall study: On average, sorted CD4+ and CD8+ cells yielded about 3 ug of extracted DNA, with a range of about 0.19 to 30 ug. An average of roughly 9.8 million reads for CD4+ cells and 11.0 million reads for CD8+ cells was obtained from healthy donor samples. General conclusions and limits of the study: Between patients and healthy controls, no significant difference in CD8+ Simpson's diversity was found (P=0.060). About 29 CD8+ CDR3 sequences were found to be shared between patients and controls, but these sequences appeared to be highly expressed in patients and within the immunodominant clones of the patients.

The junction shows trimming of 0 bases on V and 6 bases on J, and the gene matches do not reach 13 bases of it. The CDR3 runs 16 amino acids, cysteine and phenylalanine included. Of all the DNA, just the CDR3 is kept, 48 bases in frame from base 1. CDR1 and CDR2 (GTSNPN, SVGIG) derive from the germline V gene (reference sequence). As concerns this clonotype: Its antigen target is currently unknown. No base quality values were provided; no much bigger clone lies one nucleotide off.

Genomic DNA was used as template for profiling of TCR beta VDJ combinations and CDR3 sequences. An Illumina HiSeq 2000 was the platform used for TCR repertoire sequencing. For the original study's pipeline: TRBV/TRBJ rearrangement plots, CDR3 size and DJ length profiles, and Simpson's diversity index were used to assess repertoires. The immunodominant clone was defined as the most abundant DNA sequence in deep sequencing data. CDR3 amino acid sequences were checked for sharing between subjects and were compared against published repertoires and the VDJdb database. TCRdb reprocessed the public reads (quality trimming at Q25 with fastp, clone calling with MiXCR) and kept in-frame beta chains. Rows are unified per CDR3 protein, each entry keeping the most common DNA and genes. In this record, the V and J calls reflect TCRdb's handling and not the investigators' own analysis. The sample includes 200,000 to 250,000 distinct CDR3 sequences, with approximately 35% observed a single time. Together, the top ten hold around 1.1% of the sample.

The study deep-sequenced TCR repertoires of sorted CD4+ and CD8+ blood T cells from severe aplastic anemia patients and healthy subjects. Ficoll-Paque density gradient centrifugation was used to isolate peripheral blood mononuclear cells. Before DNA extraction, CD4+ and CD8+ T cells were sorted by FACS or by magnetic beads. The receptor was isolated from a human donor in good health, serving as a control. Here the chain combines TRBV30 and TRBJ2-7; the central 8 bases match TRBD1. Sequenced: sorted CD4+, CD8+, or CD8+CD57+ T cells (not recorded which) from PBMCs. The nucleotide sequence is TGTGCCTGGAGTGTACTACGCGACAGGGGACCGACCGAGCAGTACTTC. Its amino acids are CAWSVLRDRGPTEQYF.